This TCR beta chain was found in a study of T cells in Graves' hyperthyroidism and ophthalmopathy. The source material, RNA transcripts, was used to amplify TCR beta CDR3 regions. HTBI primers drove first-round RT-PCR of the TCR CDR3. TCRdb itself ran the multiplex PCR reads through MiXCR, one entry per CDR3 protein. The table records 500,000 to 650,000 distinct CDR3 sequences, about a sixth of them present only once. Germline lookup yields CDR1 MNHEY and CDR2 SMNVEV (reference sequence). CDR3 size: 15 residues. V was trimmed by 6 bases and J by 3 bases, leaving 15 bases between them. Study conclusions and caveats: Among clonotypes expanded in thyroid above 0.001, most were also found in blood.

A roughly 9.3 ml volume of fresh peripheral blood provided the PBMCs. This clonotype was seen a few times. Its antigen is currently unknown. A much larger clone differs by one base, so this may be a read error. This receptor was taken from a woman under 30 with Graves' ophthalmopathy. The sample taken for sequencing was blood. The chain is built from TRBV27 and TRBJ2-4; the D is unclear. CDR3 region: CASRLDPLGKNIQYF. The CDR3 DNA follows: TGTGCCAGCAGGTTAGATCCGTTGGGCAAAAACATTCAGTACTTC.